The 9 T cell receptor beta chains listed next were all sequenced from one sample in a study of regulatory T cells in long-lasting Graves disease. Time point of the sample: newly diagnosed GD, antithyroid drugs for less than 3 months. The TCR library used RNA extracted from PBMCs. Combining iRepertoire HTBI primers with Arm-PCR of CDR3 regions, the authors built TCR beta libraries. TCRdb reprocessed the multiplex PCR reads via MiXCR and lists one record per CDR3 protein. The repertoire holds under 250,000 distinct CDR3 sequences, with 20% as singletons. Sequences were derived from peripheral blood mononuclear cells (PBMCs), sampled at new diagnosis, from a patient treated with antithyroid drugs. Every receptor here comes from a female donor with Graves disease.

In its sample, this clonotype was seen many times. The chain is built from TRBV6-1 and TRBJ1-1; possible D gene TRBD1, 5 bases. The germline CDR1 and CDR2 sequences are MNHNS and SASEGT. Deletions cut 5 bases from V and 1 base from J, with 11 bases between. The CDR3 is made up of 14 amino acids. CDR3 DNA: TGTGCCAGCAGTACCCCCGACAGGAACACTGAAGCTTTCTTT. Amino acids: CASSTPDRNTEAFF.

Many counts were recorded for this clonotype. V and J are TRBV24-1 and TRBJ1-5; 7 positions match TRBD1. Germline values: CDR1 KGHDR, CDR2 SFDVKD. This CDR3 comprises 16 residues. Trimming took 4 bases from V and 2 from J; bases not matched to a gene: 7. The CDR3 sequence is CATSDPGGQGNQPQHF. CDR3 DNA sequence: TGTGCCACCAGTGACCCCGGAGGACAGGGCAATCAGCCCCAGCATTTT.

The genes are TRBV5-4 and TRBJ1-1; no firm D call. The germline V gene has CDR1 SGHNT and CDR2 YYREEE (reference sequence). There are 16 residues in the CDR3. V lost 4 bases and J lost 1, with 17 bases in between. The CDR3 loop reads CASSDASHGPNTEAFF. The DNA for the CDR3 is TGTGCCAGCAGCGATGCTTCACACGGGCCGAACACTGAAGCTTTCTTT.

Many counts were recorded for this clonotype. The rearrangement joins TRBV6-2 or TRBV6-3 to TRBJ2-7, with a tentative D call TRBD2 (5 bases). There are 12 residues in the CDR3. Germline CDR1 is MNHEY and CDR2 is SVGEGT. V was clipped by 8 bases and J by 3 bases, with 11 bases between them. The DNA of the CDR3 is TGTGCCAGCCGTAGAGGGAACTACGAGCAGTACTTC. Translation: CASRRGNYEQYF.

At least ten counts were recorded for this clonotype. The limits of the CDR3 on the DNA are not certain, so only TCRdb's listed CDR3 is given. The genes are TRBV6-2 or TRBV6-3 and TRBJ2-5; no check of the table's D call, TRBD1, against the DNA was made. The CDR3 sequence runs 15 residues, both termini included. Germline lookup yields CDR1 MNHEY and CDR2 SVGEGT. CDR3 sequence: CASRPSGQGKETQYF.

The rearrangement joins TRBV20-1 to TRBJ2-5; 9 bases line up with TRBD1. There are 13 residues in the CDR3. V lost 5 bases and J lost 0; bases outside the gene matches: 1. The germline V gene encodes CDR1 DFQATT and CDR2 SNEGSKA (reference sequence). CDR3 sequence (DNA): TGCAGTGCTGGACAGGGGTACCAAGAGACCCAGTACTTC. Amino acids: CSAGQGYQETQYF.

This clonotype was detected many times. The CDR3 is CASRKTGPPYEQYF. CDR3 sequence (DNA): TGTGCCAGCAGAAAAACCGGGCCGCCCTACGAGCAGTACTTC. The genes are TRBV28 and TRBJ2-7; D remains unclear. The CDR3 is 14 residues long. The V gene lost 6 bases and the J gene lost 2 bases, with 14 bases spanning the gap. The germline CDR1 and CDR2 sequences are MDHEN and SYDVKM.

This clonotype occurred many times. The gene calls are TRBV3-1 and TRBJ2-7; TRBD2 matches at 7 bases. Germline V lookup: CDR1 LGHDT, CDR2 YNNKEL (reference sequence). The CDR3 sequence is 16 residues long. V lost 1 base and J lost 3; bases outside the gene matches: 9. The CDR3 here is CASSQGRGVPNYEQYF. CDR3 DNA sequence: TGTGCCAGCAGCCAAGGCCGGGGGGTCCCGAACTACGAGCAGTACTTC.

The chain is built from TRBV5-1 and TRBJ1-6, with 7 bases identical to TRBD1. The CDR3 contains 15 residues. J was trimmed by 11 bases and V by 0 bases; bases with no gene match: 8. From germline, CDR1 is SGHRS and CDR2 YFSETQ. The CDR3 sequence is CASSLDGQRGPPLHF. The CDR3 nucleotides read TGCGCCAGCAGCTTGGACGGACAGAGGGGGCCACCCCTCCACTTT.